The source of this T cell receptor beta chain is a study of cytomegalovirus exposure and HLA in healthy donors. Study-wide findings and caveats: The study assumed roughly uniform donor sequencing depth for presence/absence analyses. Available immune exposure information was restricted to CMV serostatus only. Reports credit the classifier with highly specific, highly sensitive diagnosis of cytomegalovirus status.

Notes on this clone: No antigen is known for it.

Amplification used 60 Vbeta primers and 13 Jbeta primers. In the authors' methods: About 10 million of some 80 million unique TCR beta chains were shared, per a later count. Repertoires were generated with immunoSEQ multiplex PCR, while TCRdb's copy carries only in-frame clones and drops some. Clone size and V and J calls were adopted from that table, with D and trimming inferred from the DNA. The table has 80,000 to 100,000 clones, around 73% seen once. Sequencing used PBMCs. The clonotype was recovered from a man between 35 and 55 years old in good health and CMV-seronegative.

This CDR3 is CASSFYLGRPSGNTIYF. CDR3 in DNA: TGTGCCAGCAGCTTTTACCTTGGCAGGCCCTCTGGAAACACCATATATTTT. This chain uses TRBV7-2 with TRBJ1-3; no clear D. Germline CDR1 reads SGHTA; CDR2 reads FQGNSA. CDR3 size: 17 residues. Trimming left V 3 bases short and J 0 bases short, with 15 bases between. Supplemented by reference TRBV7-2 and TRBJ1-3, the full variable domain reads GAGVSQSPSNKVTEKGKDVELRCDPISGHTALYWYRQSLGQGLEFLIYFQGNSAPDKSGLPSDRFSAERTGGSVSTLTIQRTQQEDSAVYLCASSFYLGRPSGNTIYFGEGSWLTVV.